The rows below give T cell receptor beta chains drawn from one sample of a study of patients and donors after allogeneic stem cell transplantation. TCRdb analysed the RT-PCR reads with MiXCR anew, one entry per CDR3 protein. The sample lists 9,000 or so distinct CDR3 sequences; around 4.1% were seen once. Sequencing used blood, either unsorted or a sorted T cell fraction (not recorded which). These receptors were collected from a human donor who was either an allogeneic HSCT recipient or a stem cell or donor lymphocyte infusion donor (not recorded which). It is not recorded whose cells these are; they may come from a transplant donor. Each CDR3 is given with its conserved first and last residue.

TRBV27	TRBJ1-5	CASSEITETRNQPQHF
TRBV6-5	TRBJ2-2	CASSPDLPTWGTGELFF
TRBV7-9	TRBJ2-5	CASSLGRQGSETQYF
TRBV20-1	TRBJ2-1	CSARDRGNEQFF
TRBV11-2	TRBJ2-5	CASSPGVQETQYF
TRBV6-6	TRBJ1-5	CASSSWGANEPQHF
TRBV12-3/TRBV12-4	TRBJ2-3	CASSSFTDTQYF
TRBV20-1	TRBJ2-3	CSASRGWGASTDTQYF
TRBV24-1	TRBJ1-2	CATQTAMGGYTF
TRBV24-1	TRBJ1-6	CATSDTRTSSPLHF
TRBV6-2/TRBV6-3	TRBJ2-3	CASRREGLGTQYF
TRBV12-3/TRBV12-4	TRBJ1-2	CASSPLAGASGYTF
TRBV2	TRBJ2-5	CASRSLAGGQETQYF
TRBV3-1	TRBJ2-7	CASSPGDYEQYF
TRBV20-1	TRBJ2-1	CSAPVAGGSGDEQFF
TRBV28	TRBJ1-4	CASSLDTDRGLEKLFF
TRBV28	TRBJ2-2	CATPQAGTGELFF
TRBV6-2/TRBV6-3	TRBJ2-1	CASSFGTSGHNEQFF
TRBV7-9	TRBJ2-1	CASSSGTSGSRQFF
TRBV12-3/TRBV12-4	TRBJ2-2	CASSLGGVNTGELFF
TRBV12-3/TRBV12-4	TRBJ1-4	CASRKGQGNEKLFF
TRBV30	TRBJ1-1	CAWDLTANTEAFF
TRBV7-9	TRBJ2-7	CASSSIYEQYF
TRBV30	TRBJ1-4	CAWSVRGREKLFF
TRBV7-9	TRBJ1-5	CASSPDSNQPQHF
TRBV29-1	TRBJ2-3	CSAGLAGTSTDTQYF
TRBV28	TRBJ2-3	CASSQPTSGRELDTQYF
TRBV5-1	TRBJ2-7	CASSRDTYEQYF
TRBV6-5	TRBJ2-7	CASSYLGTDYEQYF
TRBV25-1	TRBJ2-2	CASSESFGLMNTGELFF
TRBV28	TRBJ1-3	CASTSAVGNTIYF
TRBV18	TRBJ2-5	CASSPPVGQGRETQYF
TRBV15	TRBJ2-7	CATSRGGQGHYEQYF